This T cell receptor beta chain is drawn from a study of blood T cell repertoires in COVID-19. Background on the study: Both acute and convalescent COVID-19 samples were obtained from the United States, Italy and Spain. T cells, B-cell-depleted T cells, or PBMCs supplied cDNA or gDNA.

Repertoires were generated with immunoSEQ multiplex PCR, while TCRdb's copy carries only in-frame clones and drops some. The sample holds approximately 130,000 clones, 85% to 90% seen once. Germline V gene lookup returns CDR1 MNHNY and CDR2 SVGAGI (reference sequence). V dropped 5 bases and J dropped 0 bases, with 10 bases sitting between them. This CDR3 is built from 14 residues. In its sample, this clone was seen once. Material: peripheral blood. This receptor was taken from a man between 65 and 79 years old with active or convalescent COVID-19. This chain links TRBV6-6 with TRBJ1-2; D unresolved. The CDR3 coding sequence is TGTGCCAGCAGTCCCGGCGGCTCTAACTATGGCTACACCTTC. Protein: CASSPGGSNYGYTF.